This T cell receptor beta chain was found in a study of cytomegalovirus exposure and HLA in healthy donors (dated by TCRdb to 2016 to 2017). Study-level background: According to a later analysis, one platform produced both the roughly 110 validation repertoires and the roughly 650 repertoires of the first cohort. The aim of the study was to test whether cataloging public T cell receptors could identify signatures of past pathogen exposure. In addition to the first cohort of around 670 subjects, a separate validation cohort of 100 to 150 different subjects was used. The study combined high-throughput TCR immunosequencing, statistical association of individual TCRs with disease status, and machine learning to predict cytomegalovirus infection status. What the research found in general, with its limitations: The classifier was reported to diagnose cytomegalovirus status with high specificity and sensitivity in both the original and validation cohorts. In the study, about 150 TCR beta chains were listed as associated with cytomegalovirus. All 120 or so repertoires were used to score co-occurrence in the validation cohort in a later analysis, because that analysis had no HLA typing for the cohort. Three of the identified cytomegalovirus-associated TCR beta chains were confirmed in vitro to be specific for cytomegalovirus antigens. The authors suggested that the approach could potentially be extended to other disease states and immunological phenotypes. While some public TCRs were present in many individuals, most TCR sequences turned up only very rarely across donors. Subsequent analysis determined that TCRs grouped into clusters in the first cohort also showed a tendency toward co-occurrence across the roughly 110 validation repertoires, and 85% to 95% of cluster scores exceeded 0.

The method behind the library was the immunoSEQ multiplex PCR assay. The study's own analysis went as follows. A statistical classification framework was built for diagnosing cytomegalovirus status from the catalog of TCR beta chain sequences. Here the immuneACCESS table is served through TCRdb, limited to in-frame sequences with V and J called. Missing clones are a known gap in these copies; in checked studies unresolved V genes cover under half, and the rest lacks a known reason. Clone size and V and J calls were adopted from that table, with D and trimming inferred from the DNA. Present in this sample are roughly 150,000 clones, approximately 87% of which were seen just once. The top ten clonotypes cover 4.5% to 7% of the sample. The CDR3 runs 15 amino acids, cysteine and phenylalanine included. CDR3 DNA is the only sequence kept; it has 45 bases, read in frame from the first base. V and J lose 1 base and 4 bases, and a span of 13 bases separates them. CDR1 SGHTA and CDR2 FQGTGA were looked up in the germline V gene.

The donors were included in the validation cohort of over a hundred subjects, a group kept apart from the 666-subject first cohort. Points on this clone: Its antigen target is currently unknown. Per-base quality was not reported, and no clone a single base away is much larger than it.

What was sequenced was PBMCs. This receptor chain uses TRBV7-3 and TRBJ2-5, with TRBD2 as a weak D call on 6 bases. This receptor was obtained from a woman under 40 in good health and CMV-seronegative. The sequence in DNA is TGTGCCAGCAGCTTAAGACCGGGACTTCGAGAGACCCAGTACTTC. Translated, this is CASSLRPGLRETQYF.